This T cell receptor beta chain was retrieved from a study of pediatric ulcerative colitis. Looking at the study overall: About 7 patients showed pancolitis and two showed left-sided colitis.

During colonoscopy, one to two rectal pinch biopsies were collected. As regards this clone: The antigen is unknown.

The CDR3 covers 12 residues. Trimming stripped 0 bases from V and 6 bases from J, with 8 bases between. Germline CDR1 SQVTM, CDR2 ANQGSEA. The protocol was immunoSEQ multiplex PCR, while the TCRdb copy is restricted to in-frame clones and leaves out a portion. The repertoire holds tens of thousands of clones, with roughly 70% as singletons. Regarding the study as a whole: Rectal pinch biopsies may have included blood-derived T cells, especially in patients with overt colitis.

Specimen: gut tissue. This TCR was sampled from a boy aged 5-17 years with severe ulcerative colitis. This chain links TRBV29-1 with TRBJ2-5; perhaps D is TRBD1 or TRBD2 (5 bases each). The CDR3 here is CSVEDGTQTQYF. The CDR3, as DNA: TGCAGCGTTGAAGACGGGACGCAGACCCAGTACTTC.